The 2 T cell receptor beta chains reported below all come from one sample, sequenced in a study of vaccination and CD4 T cells after COVID-19. This sample's treatment: approximately nine-day PBMC culture with coronavirus spike peptide pools or control peptides (ViraFEST assay). The study sequenced cultured CD4+ T cell DNA using the Oncomine TCR Beta short-read assay. TCRdb ran MiXCR on the PCR reads and lists one entry per CDR3 protein. Here the sample spans approximately 18,000 distinct CDR3 sequences, around 60% being singletons. These receptors have no identified antigens. The specimen was CD4+ T cells from blood, cultured in vitro. The receptors originated from a human donor who had recovered from COVID-19.

This clonotype has just one count. The chain couples TRBV12-3 or TRBV12-4 to TRBJ1-5; D is perhaps TRBD1 (5 bases). The CDR3 spans 14 residues. Trimming shortened V by 0 bases and J by 5 bases, and 8 bases separated the two germline ends. The CDR3, as DNA: TGTGCCAGCAGTTTAGCGTCAGGGCATCAGCCCCAGCATTTT. Translated, it gives CASSLASGHQPQHF.

The rearrangement uses TRBV7-3 and TRBJ2-3; no reliable D call. V was shortened by 2 bases and J by 0 bases, with 12 bases between the two germline ends. The germline gives CDR1 SGHTA, CDR2 FQGTGA. The CDR3 is 16 amino acids. The chain's CDR3 is CASSLLGNPSTDTQYF. The CDR3 DNA reads TGTGCCAGCAGCTTATTAGGTAACCCTAGCACAGATACGCAGTATTTT.